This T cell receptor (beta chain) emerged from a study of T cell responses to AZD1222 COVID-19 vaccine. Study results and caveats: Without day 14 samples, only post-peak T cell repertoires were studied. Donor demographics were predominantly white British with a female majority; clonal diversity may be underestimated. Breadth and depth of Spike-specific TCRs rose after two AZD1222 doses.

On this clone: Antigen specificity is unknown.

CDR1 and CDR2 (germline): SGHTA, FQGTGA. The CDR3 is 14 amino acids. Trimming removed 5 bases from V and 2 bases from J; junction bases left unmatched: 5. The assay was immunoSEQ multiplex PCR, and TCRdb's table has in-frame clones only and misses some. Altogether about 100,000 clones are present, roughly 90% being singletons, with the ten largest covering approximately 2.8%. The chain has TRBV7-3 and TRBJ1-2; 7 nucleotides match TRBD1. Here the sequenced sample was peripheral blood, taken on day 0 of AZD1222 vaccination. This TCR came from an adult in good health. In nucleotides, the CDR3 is TGTGCCAGCAGCCGCCGGGGACAGAACTATGGCTACACCTTC. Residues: CASSRRGQNYGYTF.